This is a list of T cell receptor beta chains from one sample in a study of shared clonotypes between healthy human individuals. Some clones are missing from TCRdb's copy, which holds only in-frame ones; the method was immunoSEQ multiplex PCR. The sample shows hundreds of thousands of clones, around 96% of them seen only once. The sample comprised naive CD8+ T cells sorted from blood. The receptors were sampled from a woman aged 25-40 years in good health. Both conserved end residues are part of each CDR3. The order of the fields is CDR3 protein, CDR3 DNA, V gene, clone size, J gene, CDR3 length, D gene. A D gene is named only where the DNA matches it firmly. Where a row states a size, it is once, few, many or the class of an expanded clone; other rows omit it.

CDR3 protein: CASRLDGYEQYF
CDR3 DNA: TGTGCCAGCAGACTTGACGGCTACGAGCAGTACTTC
V gene: TRBV27
clone size: .
J gene: TRBJ2-7
CDR3 length: 12
D gene: .

CDR3 protein: CASSLVSGGYEQYF
CDR3 DNA: TGTGCCAGCAGCTTGGTATCAGGGGGGTACGAGCAGTACTTC
V gene: TRBV5-5
clone size: .
J gene: TRBJ2-7
CDR3 length: 14
D gene: .

CDR3 protein: CASSLGAGEHEQYF
CDR3 DNA: TGCGCCAGCAGCTTGGGGGCAGGGGAGCACGAGCAGTACTTC
V gene: TRBV5-1
clone size: .
J gene: TRBJ2-7
CDR3 length: 14
D gene: .

CDR3 protein: CATALKGLNELQETQYF
CDR3 DNA: TGTGCCACCGCGCTCAAGGGCCTCAACGAACTCCAAGAGACCCAGTACTTC
V gene: TRBV15
clone size: .
J gene: TRBJ2-5
CDR3 length: 17
D gene: .

CDR3 protein: CASSFAAGMYEQYF
CDR3 DNA: TGTGCCAGCAGCTTCGCAGCGGGGATGTACGAGCAGTACTTC
V gene: TRBV7-9
clone size: once
J gene: TRBJ2-7
CDR3 length: 14
D gene: TRBD2

CDR3 protein: CASSPSTSTDTQYF
CDR3 DNA: TGTGCCAGCAGTCCAAGCACTAGCACAGATACGCAGTATTTT
V gene: TRBV5-6
clone size: .
J gene: TRBJ2-3
CDR3 length: 14
D gene: .

CDR3 protein: CASSSTSHEQYF
CDR3 DNA: TGTGCCAGCAGCTCCACGTCCCACGAGCAGTACTTC
V gene: TRBV13
clone size: .
J gene: TRBJ2-7
CDR3 length: 12
D gene: .

CDR3 protein: CASSLFSGNTEAFF
CDR3 DNA: TGTGCCAGCAGTTTATTCTCCGGGAACACTGAAGCTTTCTTT
V gene: TRBV27
clone size: .
J gene: TRBJ1-1
CDR3 length: 14
D gene: .

CDR3 protein: CASSPLAGGNEQFF
CDR3 DNA: TGTGCCAGCAGTCCCCTAGCGGGAGGGAATGAGCAGTTCTTC
V gene: TRBV6-5
clone size: .
J gene: TRBJ2-1
CDR3 length: 14
D gene: TRBD2

CDR3 protein: CASSTGLAGEQYF
CDR3 DNA: TGTGCCAGCAGCACCGGACTAGCGGGGGAGCAGTACTTC
V gene: TRBV5-8
clone size: .
J gene: TRBJ2-7
CDR3 length: 13
D gene: TRBD2

CDR3 protein: CASSVDDGDPQYF
CDR3 DNA: TGTGCCAGCAGCGTAGATGATGGAGATCCGCAGTATTTT
V gene: TRBV9
clone size: .
J gene: TRBJ2-3
CDR3 length: 13
D gene: .

CDR3 protein: CASGYRDRLFYEQYF
CDR3 DNA: TGTGCCAGCGGATACCGGGACAGGCTTTTCTACGAGCAGTACTTC
V gene: TRBV27
clone size: .
J gene: TRBJ2-7
CDR3 length: 15
D gene: TRBD1

CDR3 protein: CASSTTVSNQPQHF
CDR3 DNA: TGCGCCAGCAGCACGACAGTAAGCAATCAGCCCCAGCATTTT
V gene: TRBV4-1
clone size: few
J gene: TRBJ1-5
CDR3 length: 14
D gene: .

CDR3 protein: CASSFLEGNTIYF
CDR3 DNA: TGTGCCAGCAGCTTCCTGGAGGGAAACACCATATATTTT
V gene: TRBV7-8
clone size: .
J gene: TRBJ1-3
CDR3 length: 13
D gene: .

CDR3 protein: CASSLLPGSTDTQYF
CDR3 DNA: TGTGCCAGCAGTTTATTGCCAGGGAGCACAGATACGCAGTATTTT
V gene: TRBV28
clone size: .
J gene: TRBJ2-3
CDR3 length: 15
D gene: .

CDR3 protein: CASSRPTRIAYEQYF
CDR3 DNA: TGTGCCAGCAGCCGTCCTACAAGGATTGCCTACGAGCAGTACTTC
V gene: TRBV28
clone size: .
J gene: TRBJ2-7
CDR3 length: 15
D gene: .

CDR3 protein: CANQGLPNYGYTF
CDR3 DNA: TGTGCCAACCAGGGCCTCCCTAACTATGGCTACACCTTC
V gene: TRBV19
clone size: .
J gene: TRBJ1-2
CDR3 length: 13
D gene: .

CDR3 protein: CASSDPLGAGGPSEQYF
CDR3 DNA: TGTGCCAGCAGCGATCCCCTCGGGGCGGGAGGGCCTTCCGAGCAGTACTTC
V gene: TRBV11-2
clone size: .
J gene: TRBJ2-7
CDR3 length: 17
D gene: TRBD2

CDR3 protein: CATLAGGNTGELFF
CDR3 DNA: TGTGCCACCCTAGCGGGAGGGAACACCGGGGAGCTGTTTTTT
V gene: TRBV2
clone size: .
J gene: TRBJ2-2
CDR3 length: 14
D gene: TRBD2

CDR3 protein: CASSPLSGANYGYTF
CDR3 DNA: TGTGCCAGTAGTCCCTTAAGTGGGGCGAACTATGGCTACACCTTC
V gene: TRBV19
clone size: .
J gene: TRBJ1-2
CDR3 length: 15
D gene: .

CDR3 protein: CATSRDTGGVEKLFF
CDR3 DNA: TGTGCCACCAGCAGAGATACCGGGGGCGTTGAAAAACTGTTTTTT
V gene: TRBV15
clone size: .
J gene: TRBJ1-4
CDR3 length: 15
D gene: .

CDR3 protein: CASSGTSVNEQFF
CDR3 DNA: TGTGCCAGTAGCGGGACTAGCGTAAATGAGCAGTTCTTC
V gene: TRBV19
clone size: .
J gene: TRBJ2-1
CDR3 length: 13
D gene: TRBD2

CDR3 protein: CSVLTGEGDTQYF
CDR3 DNA: TGCAGCGTCTTGACAGGGGAGGGAGATACGCAGTATTTT
V gene: TRBV29-1
clone size: once
J gene: TRBJ2-3
CDR3 length: 13
D gene: .

CDR3 protein: CASSLDHLGYEQYF
CDR3 DNA: TGTGCCAGCAGCTTGGATCATCTTGGCTACGAGCAGTACTTC
V gene: TRBV5-5
clone size: .
J gene: TRBJ2-7
CDR3 length: 14
D gene: .

CDR3 protein: CASSEYSGSSYEQYF
CDR3 DNA: TGTGCCAGCAGTGAATATAGCGGAAGCTCCTACGAGCAGTACTTC
V gene: TRBV6-1
clone size: few
J gene: TRBJ2-7
CDR3 length: 15
D gene: .

CDR3 protein: CASRYGTGDSYEQYF
CDR3 DNA: TGTGCCAGCAGATACGGGACAGGGGACTCCTACGAGCAGTACTTC
V gene: TRBV27
clone size: .
J gene: TRBJ2-7
CDR3 length: 15
D gene: TRBD1

CDR3 protein: CASSFYSGTGRAFF
CDR3 DNA: TGTGCCAGCAGTTTTTACTCCGGGACAGGGAGAGCTTTCTTT
V gene: TRBV27
clone size: .
J gene: TRBJ1-1
CDR3 length: 14
D gene: TRBD1

CDR3 protein: CASSQGVMRNVGQDEKLFF
CDR3 DNA: TGTGCCAGCAGTCAGGGAGTCATGAGGAACGTGGGGCAGGATGAAAAACTGTTTTTT
V gene: TRBV7-9
clone size: .
J gene: TRBJ1-4
CDR3 length: 19
D gene: .

CDR3 protein: CASSLGQGSPIYGYTF
CDR3 DNA: TGTGCCAGCAGCTTAGGTCAAGGGTCTCCAATTTATGGCTACACCTTC
V gene: TRBV7-2
clone size: .
J gene: TRBJ1-2
CDR3 length: 16
D gene: .

CDR3 protein: CASGRDIDYTDTQYF
CDR3 DNA: TGTGCCAGCGGCCGGGACATCGATTACACAGATACGCAGTATTTT
V gene: TRBV28
clone size: once
J gene: TRBJ2-3
CDR3 length: 15
D gene: .

CDR3 protein: CASSLLAGGGETQYF
CDR3 DNA: TGTGCCAGCAGCTTACTAGCGGGAGGGGGGGAGACCCAGTACTTC
V gene: TRBV7-6
clone size: .
J gene: TRBJ2-5
CDR3 length: 15
D gene: TRBD2

CDR3 protein: CASRTGTGVISNQPQHF
CDR3 DNA: TGTGCCAGCAGGACCGGGACAGGGGTGATCAGCAATCAGCCCCAGCATTTT
V gene: TRBV28
clone size: .
J gene: TRBJ1-5
CDR3 length: 17
D gene: TRBD1

CDR3 protein: CASSLSSWDSGTGELFF
CDR3 DNA: TGTGCCAGCAGCCTCTCATCGTGGGACAGTGGCACCGGGGAGCTGTTTTTT
V gene: TRBV7-9
clone size: .
J gene: TRBJ2-2
CDR3 length: 17
D gene: TRBD1

CDR3 protein: CASSSAHPSYEQYF
CDR3 DNA: TGTGCCAGTAGTTCGGCTCATCCTTCCTACGAGCAGTACTTC
V gene: TRBV19
clone size: .
J gene: TRBJ2-7
CDR3 length: 14
D gene: .

CDR3 protein: CASSEFSPDTQYF
CDR3 DNA: TGTGCCAGCAGTGAATTTTCTCCAGATACGCAGTATTTT
V gene: TRBV25-1
clone size: .
J gene: TRBJ2-3
CDR3 length: 13
D gene: .

CDR3 protein: CASSQGVWEVTDTQYF
CDR3 DNA: TGCGCCAGCAGCCAAGGAGTTTGGGAGGTCACAGATACGCAGTATTTT
V gene: TRBV4-1
clone size: once
J gene: TRBJ2-3
CDR3 length: 16
D gene: .

CDR3 protein: CASSLTQGNTEAFF
CDR3 DNA: TGTGCCAGCAGCCTCACCCAGGGTAACACTGAAGCTTTCTTT
V gene: TRBV6-5
clone size: .
J gene: TRBJ1-1
CDR3 length: 14
D gene: .

CDR3 protein: CASNWGTGGEKLFF
CDR3 DNA: TGTGCCAGCAATTGGGGGACAGGGGGTGAAAAACTGTTTTTT
V gene: TRBV2
clone size: .
J gene: TRBJ1-4
CDR3 length: 14
D gene: TRBD1

CDR3 protein: CASSPPSGGNTGELFF
CDR3 DNA: TGTGCCAGCAGTCCGCCTAGCGGGGGGAACACCGGGGAGCTGTTTTTT
V gene: TRBV28
clone size: .
J gene: TRBJ2-2
CDR3 length: 16
D gene: TRBD2

CDR3 protein: CASSLLAGEKNTEAFF
CDR3 DNA: TGTGCCAGCAGTTTATTGGCCGGTGAGAAGAACACTGAAGCTTTCTTT
V gene: TRBV27
clone size: .
J gene: TRBJ1-1
CDR3 length: 16
D gene: .

CDR3 protein: CATRLRAGELFF
CDR3 DNA: TGTGCCACCCGACTCCGCGCCGGGGAGCTGTTTTTT
V gene: TRBV27
clone size: .
J gene: TRBJ2-2
CDR3 length: 12
D gene: .

CDR3 protein: CASSQTSGGPDTQYF
CDR3 DNA: TGCGCCAGCAGCCAAACTAGCGGGGGGCCAGATACGCAGTATTTT
V gene: TRBV4-1
clone size: .
J gene: TRBJ2-3
CDR3 length: 15
D gene: TRBD2

CDR3 protein: CASSIDAGLLRNEQFF
CDR3 DNA: TGTGCCAGTAGTATAGATGCAGGCCTCCTAAGGAATGAGCAGTTCTTC
V gene: TRBV19
clone size: .
J gene: TRBJ2-1
CDR3 length: 16
D gene: .

CDR3 protein: CASSLSYLNEQFF
CDR3 DNA: TGTGCCAGCAGTTTAAGCTACTTAAATGAGCAGTTCTTC
V gene: TRBV27
clone size: .
J gene: TRBJ2-1
CDR3 length: 13
D gene: .

CDR3 protein: CASSWGQSIHEAFF
CDR3 DNA: TGTGCCAGCAGCTGGGGACAGTCTATCCATGAAGCTTTCTTT
V gene: TRBV5-4
clone size: .
J gene: TRBJ1-1
CDR3 length: 14
D gene: TRBD1

CDR3 protein: CASSVTSGKGYGGEQFF
CDR3 DNA: TGTGCCAGTAGTGTAACTAGCGGGAAAGGTTACGGGGGTGAGCAGTTCTTC
V gene: TRBV19
clone size: .
J gene: TRBJ2-1
CDR3 length: 17
D gene: TRBD2